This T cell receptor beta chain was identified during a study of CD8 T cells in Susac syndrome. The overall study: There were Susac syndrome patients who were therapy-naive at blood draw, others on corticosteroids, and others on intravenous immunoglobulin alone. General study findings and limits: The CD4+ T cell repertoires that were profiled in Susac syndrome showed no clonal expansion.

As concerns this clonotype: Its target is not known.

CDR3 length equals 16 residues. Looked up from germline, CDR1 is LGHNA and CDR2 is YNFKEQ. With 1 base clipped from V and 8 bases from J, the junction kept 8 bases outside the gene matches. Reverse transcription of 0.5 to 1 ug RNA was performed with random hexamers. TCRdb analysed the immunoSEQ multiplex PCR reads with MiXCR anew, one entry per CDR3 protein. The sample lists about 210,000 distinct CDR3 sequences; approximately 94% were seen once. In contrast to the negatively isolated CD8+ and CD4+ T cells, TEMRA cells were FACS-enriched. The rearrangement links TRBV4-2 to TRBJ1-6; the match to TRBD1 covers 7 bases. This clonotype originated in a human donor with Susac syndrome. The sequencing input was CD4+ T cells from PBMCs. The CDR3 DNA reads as TGTGCCAGCAGCCAAGCCAGACAGGGTGTGGATTCACCCCTCCACTTT. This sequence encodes CASSQARQGVDSPLHF.